The 5 T cell receptor beta chains given below trace back to one sample, sequenced in a study of control samples from healthy donors and cancer patients. Produced via immunoSEQ multiplex PCR; TCRdb's table is partial and in-frame only. The data show around 93,000 clones, around 90% seen once. Specimen: blood. These receptors originate from a human donor in good health. The donor label of this sample is uncertain.

The chain has TRBV5-1 and TRBJ1-5, with 8 bases fitting TRBD1. Germline values: CDR1 SGHRS, CDR2 YFSETQ. This CDR3 has 17 amino acids. After removal of 4 bases from V and 3 bases from J, the junction contained 12 bases not matched to a gene. In DNA form, the CDR3 reads TGCGCCAGCAGCCTGCAAGGGGGACAGGATTCCAATCAGCCCCAGCATTTT. Its translation is CASSLQGGQDSNQPQHF.

This sequence joins TRBV5-6 and TRBJ2-2; maybe TRBD2 (6 bases). Trimming cost V 10 bases and J 6 bases, with 16 bases left between them. Germline CDR1 SGHDT, CDR2 YYEEEE. The length of the CDR3 is 13 residues. CDR3 protein: CAFGSGLAGELFF. In nucleotides, the CDR3 is TGTGCCTTCGGGAGCGGGTTGGCCGGGGAGCTGTTTTTT.

V usage is TRBV5-1 and J usage is TRBJ2-2; 7 bases fit TRBD1. CDR1 and CDR2 (germline): SGHRS, YFSETQ. The CDR3 totals 17 residues. V dropped 2 bases and J dropped 3; count of bases not matched to a gene: 10. CDR3 in amino acids: CASSFFLRGQDTGELFF. Written as DNA, the CDR3 is TGCGCCAGCAGCTTCTTCTTAAGGGGGCAGGACACCGGGGAGCTGTTTTTT.

The chain combines TRBV3-1 (or the pseudogene TRBV3-2) with TRBJ2-2; D uncertain. CDR1 and CDR2 from the germline V gene are LGHDT and YNNKEL (reference sequence). The CDR3 extends over 13 amino acids. Between the trimmed V and J ends, which lost 1 base and 6 bases, there was a span of 6 bases. CDR3 bases: TGTGCCAGCAGCCAAGCGCTGGCCGGGGAGCTGTTTTTT. It specifies CASSQALAGELFF.

The rearrangement joins TRBV6-1 to TRBJ2-6; TRBD1 is a possible D gene (6 bases). The CDR3 runs 20 residues. Germline V gene data show CDR1 as MNHNS and CDR2 as SASEGT. Trimming left V 2 bases short and J 4 bases short, with 24 bases between. The CDR3 nucleotides are TGTGCCAGCAGTGAACCGCTCGGGGCAGGGGTTCTGGGCGGGGCCAACGTCCTGACTTTC. Translated, it gives CASSEPLGAGVLGGANVLTF.